This T cell receptor beta chain appears in the sequencing data of a study of tumor-infiltrating lymphocytes in primary liver carcinoma. Study summary: Treatment of the patients' primary liver carcinoma consisted of surgical resection.

Germline CDR1 and CDR2: LNHDA and SQIVND (reference sequence). Unmatched junction bases numbered 10, after V lost 6 bases and J lost 11 bases. The CDR3 consists of 12 residues. Unsorted whole blood yielded the blood RNA, and germline DNA was also extracted. This clonotype was seen only a few times. TCR beta cDNA was reverse-transcribed from roughly 520 ng of total RNA. The reaction used a constant-region primer and ProtoScript II reverse transcriptase. Sequencing libraries for TCR beta derived from three nested multiplex PCR rounds that used slightly modified ARM-PCR. For 10 cycles apiece, the opening two PCR rounds ran with TRBV1-TRBV30 forward primers and a C-beta reverse primer. TCRdb reanalysed the multiplex PCR reads using MiXCR and keeps one entry per CDR3 protein. The sample yields fewer than 400,000 distinct CDR3 sequences, roughly two thirds seen once.

The V and J genes are TRBV19 and TRBJ2-7; 7 nucleotides match TRBD2. Sequenced sample: peripheral blood. This clonotype originated in a man between 40 and 49 years old with primary liver carcinoma and hepatitis B virus infection. The CDR3 bases are TGTGCCAGTAGCAGACTAGCCAGCTGGGAGTACTTC. It encodes CASSRLASWEYF.